These 13 T cell receptor beta chains were sequenced from one sample in a study of T cells in localized non-small cell lung cancer. Generated by immunoSEQ multiplex PCR, the TCRdb table keeps only in-frame clones and is missing some. The table lists 25,000 to 35,000 clones, roughly nine tenths of them singletons. The sample consisted of peripheral blood, taken before any cancer treatment. The receptors derive from a woman aged 35 to 70 with stage I lung adenocarcinoma.

V usage is TRBV4-1 and J usage is TRBJ2-1, with a possible D match to TRBD2 (5 bases). The CDR3 sequence is 16 residues long. Trimming cost V 0 bases and J 4 bases, with 13 bases left between them. Germline V lookup: CDR1 MGHRA, CDR2 YSYEKL. The chain's CDR3 is CASSQEVSSGYNEQFF. The CDR3 region has the DNA TGCGCCAGCAGCCAAGAGGTCTCGTCGGGATACAATGAGCAGTTCTTC.

The rearrangement links TRBV5-6 to TRBJ2-2; D is unclear. CDR1 is SGHDT and CDR2 is YYEEEE in the germline V gene. This CDR3 comprises 16 residues. V lost 3 bases to trimming and J lost 7 bases, with 19 bases between them. Written as DNA, the CDR3 is TGTGCCAGCAGCTCCGCCGGGCGTCGTCCAGGCGGGGAGCTGTTTTTT. Protein: CASSSAGRRPGGELFF.

This clone came up once. The chain combines TRBV7-2 with TRBJ1-5; D may be TRBD1 (6 bases). The V and J ends lost 5 bases and 7 bases respectively, with 15 bases between them. The germline gives CDR1 SGHTA, CDR2 FQGNSA. CDR3 length equals 14 residues. CDR3 DNA sequence: TGTGCCAGCAGCATTAACAGGGTGCGCCAGCCCCAGCATTTT. Its translation: CASSINRVRQPQHF.

This chain uses TRBV10-2 with TRBJ2-7; tentatively, D is TRBD1 (5 bases). The CDR3 has 13 amino acids. Germline-derived CDR1 and CDR2 are WSHSY and SAAADI. V lost 6 bases and J lost 2, with 11 bases in between. The CDR3 DNA sequence: TGCGCCAGCAGAAACACAGGTACCTACGAGCAGTACTTC. Amino acid sequence: CASRNTGTYEQYF.

The chain is built from TRBV4-3 and TRBJ2-1; 9 positions agree with TRBD2. This CDR3 has 16 amino acids. Germline loops: CDR1 LGHNA, CDR2 YSLEER. Trimming removed 2 bases from V and 4 bases from J; junction bases left unmatched: 6. The CDR3 coding sequence is TGCGCCAGCAGCCAAACCGCGGGGGGGCCATACAATGAGCAGTTCTTC. Residues: CASSQTAGGPYNEQFF.

This rearrangement joins TRBV7-2 to TRBJ2-3, with 12 bases fitting TRBD2. With 6 bases clipped from V and 5 bases from J, the junction kept 6 bases outside the gene matches. CDR3 length: 15 amino acids. CDR1 is SGHTA and CDR2 is FQGNSA in the germline V gene. CDR3 nucleotides: TGTGCCAGCAGAACCCCTAGCGGGAGGGGAGATACGCAGTATTTT. Translated: CASRTPSGRGDTQYF.

The rearrangement links TRBV5-1 to TRBJ2-7, with 10 bases fitting TRBD1. Germline V gene data show CDR1 as SGHRS and CDR2 as YFSETQ. This CDR3 region has 15 residues. V lost 3 bases to trimming and J lost 0 bases; unmatched junction nucleotides: 3. CDR3 amino acids: CASSSGTGDSYEQYF. The CDR3, as DNA: TGCGCCAGCAGCTCCGGGACAGGGGACTCCTACGAGCAGTACTTC.

CDR3 loop: CASSTMGVSGNTIYF. CDR3 sequence (DNA): TGTGCCAGCTCTACCATGGGGGTCTCTGGAAACACCATATATTTT. The chain combines TRBV18 with TRBJ1-3; possible D gene TRBD1, 5 bases. The V gene lost 6 bases and the J gene lost 0 bases, with 12 bases spanning the gap. Germline V gene lookup returns CDR1 KGHSH and CDR2 LQKENI. This CDR3 is 15 amino acids long.

This chain uses TRBV11-3 with TRBJ2-3; D ambiguous. In germline, CDR1 is SGHNT, CDR2 YENEEA. The CDR3 consists of 15 residues. V was cut by 4 bases and J by 0 bases, with 11 bases left in between. CDR3 residues: CASSSGSTSTDTQYF. As DNA, the CDR3 is TGTGCCAGCAGCTCCGGATCAACTAGCACAGATACGCAGTATTTT.

The chain combines TRBV27 with TRBJ2-7; 10 positions agree with TRBD1. The junction had 4 bases not matched to a gene; V was cut back by 0 bases and J by 5 bases. CDR3 length: 15 amino acids. Germline V gene lookup returns CDR1 MNHEY and CDR2 SMNVEV (reference sequence). The CDR3 DNA reads TGTGCCAGCAGTTTATCGGGGACAGGGGTTGACGAGCAGTACTTC. Translating gives CASSLSGTGVDEQYF.

The chain couples TRBV5-4 to TRBJ2-5, with D possibly matching TRBD2 (6 bases). Germline-derived CDR1 and CDR2 are SGHNT and YYREEE (reference sequence). This CDR3 spans 15 amino acids. Trimming removed 4 bases at V and 2 bases at J, with 15 bases between. CDR3 protein: CASSPGGIKQETQYF. The CDR3 DNA reads TGTGCCAGCAGCCCCGGGGGAATCAAACAAGAGACCCAGTACTTC. Supplemented by reference TRBV5-4 and TRBJ2-5, the full variable domain reads ETGVTQSPTHLIKTRGQQVTLRCSSQSGHNTVSWYQQALGQGPQFIFQYYREEENGRGNFPPRFSGLQFPNYSSELNVNALELDDSALYLCASSPGGIKQETQYFGPGTRLLVL.

The chain is built from TRBV30 and TRBJ1-1; 10 positions agree with TRBD1. V shed 5 bases and J 1 base; nucleotides not matched to a gene: 4. CDR1 is GTSNPN and CDR2 is SVGIG in the germline V gene (reference sequence). The CDR3 contains 14 residues. CDR3 sequence: CAWHWDRGNTEAFF. The CDR3 nucleotides are TGTGCCTGGCACTGGGACAGGGGGAACACTGAAGCTTTCTTT.

The chain combines TRBV18 with TRBJ2-2, with TRBD2 as a possible D gene (5 bases). V lost 1 base and J 8 bases, leaving 5 bases between the germline ends. The CDR3 is 12 residues long. From germline, CDR1 is KGHSH and CDR2 LQKENI. The CDR3 DNA sequence: TGTGCCAGCTCACCACTAGCGGGGGAGCTGTTTTTT. This codes for CASSPLAGELFF.